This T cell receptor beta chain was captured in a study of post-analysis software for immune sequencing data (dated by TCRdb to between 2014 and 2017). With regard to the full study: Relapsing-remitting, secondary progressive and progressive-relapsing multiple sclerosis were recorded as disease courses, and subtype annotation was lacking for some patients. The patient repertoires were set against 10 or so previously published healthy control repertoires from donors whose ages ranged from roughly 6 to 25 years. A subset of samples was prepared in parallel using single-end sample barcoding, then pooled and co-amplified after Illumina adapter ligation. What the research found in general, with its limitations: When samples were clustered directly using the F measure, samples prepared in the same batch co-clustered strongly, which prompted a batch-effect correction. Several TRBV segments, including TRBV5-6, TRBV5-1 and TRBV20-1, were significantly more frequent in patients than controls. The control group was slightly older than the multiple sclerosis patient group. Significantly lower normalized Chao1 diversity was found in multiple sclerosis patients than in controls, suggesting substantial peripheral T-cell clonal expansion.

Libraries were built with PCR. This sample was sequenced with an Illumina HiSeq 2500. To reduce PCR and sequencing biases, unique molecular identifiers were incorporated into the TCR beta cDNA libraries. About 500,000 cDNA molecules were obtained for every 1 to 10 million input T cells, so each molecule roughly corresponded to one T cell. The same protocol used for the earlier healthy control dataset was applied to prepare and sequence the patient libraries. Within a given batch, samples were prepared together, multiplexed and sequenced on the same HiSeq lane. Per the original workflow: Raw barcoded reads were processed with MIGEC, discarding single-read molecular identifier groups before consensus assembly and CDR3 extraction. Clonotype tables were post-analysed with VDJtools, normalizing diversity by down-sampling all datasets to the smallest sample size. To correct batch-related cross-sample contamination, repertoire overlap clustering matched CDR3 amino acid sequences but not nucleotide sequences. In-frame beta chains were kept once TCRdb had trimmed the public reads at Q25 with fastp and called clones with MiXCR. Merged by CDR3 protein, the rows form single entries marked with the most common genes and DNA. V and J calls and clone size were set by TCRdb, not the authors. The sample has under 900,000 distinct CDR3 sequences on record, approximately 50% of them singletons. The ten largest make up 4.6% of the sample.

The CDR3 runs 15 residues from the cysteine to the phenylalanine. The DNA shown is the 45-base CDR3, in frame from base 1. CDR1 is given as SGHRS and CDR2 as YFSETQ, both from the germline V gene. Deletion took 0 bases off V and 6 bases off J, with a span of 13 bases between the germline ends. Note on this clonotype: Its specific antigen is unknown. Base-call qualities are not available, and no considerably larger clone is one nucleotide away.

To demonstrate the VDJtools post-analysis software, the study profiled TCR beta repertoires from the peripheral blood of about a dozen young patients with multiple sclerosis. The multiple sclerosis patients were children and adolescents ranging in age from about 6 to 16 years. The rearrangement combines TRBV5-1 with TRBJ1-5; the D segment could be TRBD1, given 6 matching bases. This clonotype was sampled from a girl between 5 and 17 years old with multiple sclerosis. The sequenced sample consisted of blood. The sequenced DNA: TGCGCCAGCAGCTTGGGCTCAGGGGTGGCTCAGCCCCAGCATTTT. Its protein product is CASSLGSGVAQPQHF.